This T cell receptor beta chain came from a study of shared clonotypes between healthy human individuals. Study in general: The people who gave samples were a couple of women and a few men aged 18 to 49. General study findings and limits: Owing to a small donor count, the genetic and exposure-history diversity represented was limited. Against clonotypes common to all four donors, non-shared ones had lower generation probabilities.

The CDR3 contains 14 residues. Trimming took 5 bases from V and 7 from J, leaving 17 bases between them. CDR1 is SGHDN, CDR2 FVKESK, per germline. Measured with immunoSEQ multiplex PCR; TCRdb has only the in-frame clones, and not every one. The sample includes 330,000 or so clones, roughly 80% seen only once; the top ten take about 9.4%. With regard to this clone: Antigen specificity is unknown.

This chain connects TRBV14 to TRBJ1-2; D possibly corresponds to TRBD1 (6 bases). This sequence originates from a man between 25 and 39 years old in good health. What was sequenced was memory CD4+ T cells sorted from blood. The subset: CD45RA-negative fraction. The chain's CDR3 is CASSNSGGLGGYTF. The CDR3 DNA reads TGTGCCAGCAGCAACTCCGGGGGGCTGGGTGGCTACACCTTC.